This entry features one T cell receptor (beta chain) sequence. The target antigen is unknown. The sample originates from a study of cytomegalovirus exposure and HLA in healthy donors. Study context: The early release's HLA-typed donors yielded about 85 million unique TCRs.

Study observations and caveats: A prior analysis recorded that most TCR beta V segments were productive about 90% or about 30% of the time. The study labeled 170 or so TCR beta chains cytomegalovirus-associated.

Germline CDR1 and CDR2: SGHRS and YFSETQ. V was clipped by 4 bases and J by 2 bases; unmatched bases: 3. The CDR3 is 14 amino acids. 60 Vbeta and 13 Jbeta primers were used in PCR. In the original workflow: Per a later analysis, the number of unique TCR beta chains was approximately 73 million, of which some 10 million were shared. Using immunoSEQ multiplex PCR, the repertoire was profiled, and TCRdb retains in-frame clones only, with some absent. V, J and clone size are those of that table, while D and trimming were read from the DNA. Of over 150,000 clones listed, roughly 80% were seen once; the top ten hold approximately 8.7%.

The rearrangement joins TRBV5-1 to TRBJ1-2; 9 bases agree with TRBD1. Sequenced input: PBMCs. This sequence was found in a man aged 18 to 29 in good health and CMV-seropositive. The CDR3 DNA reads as TGCGCCAGCAGCATACAGGGGGCGAACTATGGCTACACCTTC. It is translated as CASSIQGANYGYTF.